This T cell receptor beta chain comes out of a study of CD4+ T cells in melanoma. Overall study results and limits: Neoantigen-specific CD4+ T cells in melanoma reportedly had diverse differentiation states. A reported correlation linked neoantigen-specific CD4+ T cells to CD8+, macrophage and B cell function.

Sequencing used immunoSEQ multiplex PCR; TCRdb keeps in-frame clones, though not all of them. The data contain about 55,000 clones, roughly three quarters of them singletons. CDR1 SGHVS and CDR2 FNYEAQ come from the germline V gene. V shed 5 bases and J shed 1 base, with 8 bases lying between them. CDR3 length equals 13 residues. On this clone itself: Its specificity is unknown.

V and J are TRBV7-6 and TRBJ2-5; D might be TRBD2 (6 bases). The specimen sequenced was tumor tissue. This TCR was recovered from a human donor with melanoma. CDR3 DNA: TGTGCCAGCAGCGCGGGATCCCAAGAGACCCAGTACTTC. This codes for CASSAGSQETQYF.